The sequence of this T cell receptor beta chain was determined in a study of shared clonotypes between healthy human individuals. TCRdb keeps only in-frame clones here, not all; method: immunoSEQ multiplex PCR. The sample has about 2.3 million clones; about 92% are singletons. The origin of this receptor is a man younger than 35 in good health. Some clones in this sample may be carry-over from other donors' samples. The sample comprised naive CD4+ T cells from PBMCs. Subset indicated: CD45RA+ positively selected.

The CDR3 DNA reads TGCGCCAGCAGCTTGTTATCCAGCCCTAATGAAAAACTGTTTTTT. It yields the protein CASSLLSSPNEKLFF. This chain links TRBV5-1 with TRBJ1-4; D call uncertain. The CDR3 length is 15 residues. Per the germline V gene, CDR1 is SGHRS and CDR2 is YFSETQ. Trimming shortened V by 1 base and J by 3 bases, and 10 bases separated the two germline ends.